A selection of T cell receptor beta chains follows, all from one sample in a study of early T cells in non-severe SARS-CoV-2 infection. TCRdb re-derived calls from the 5' RACE reads in MiXCR, one entry per CDR3 protein. The sample lists approximately 52,000 distinct CDR3 sequences; around 7.5% were seen once. Sequencing input: whole blood. These TCRs come from an adult who was a healthcare worker with PCR-confirmed SARS-CoV-2 infection or an uninfected control (not recorded which). CDR3s include the opening cysteine and the closing phenylalanine or tryptophan. Each record gives: clone size, V gene, J gene, D gene, CDR3 DNA, CDR3 protein. The D gene is left open where the match is weak. Rows give clone size only sometimes, using once, few, many, or a class for an expanded clone.

many	TRBV7-8	TRBJ2-1	TRBD1	TGTGCCAGCAGCTTAGGGGCGGACAGGGGCGACAATGAGCAGTTCTTC	CASSLGADRGDNEQFF
few	TRBV7-9	TRBJ2-7	-	TGTGCCAGCAGCTTAACACCGTCCTACGAGCAGTACTTC	CASSLTPSYEQYF
-	TRBV7-9	TRBJ1-5	-	TGTGCCAGCAGCTTAGGGGGGAACAATCAGCCCCAGCATTTT	CASSLGGNNQPQHF
many	TRBV7-2	TRBJ2-7	TRBD1	TGTGCCAGCAGCTTCGACAGGGGGCGGGCCTACGAGCAGTACTTC	CASSFDRGRAYEQYF
few	TRBV5-1	TRBJ2-2	-	TGCGCCAGCAGCTGGACTGTCACCGGGGAGCTGTTTTTT	CASSWTVTGELFF
many	TRBV4-2	TRBJ1-2	TRBD1	TGTGCCAGCAGCCCACCATTAGGACAGGGGGTCCGTAACTATGGCTACACCTTC	CASSPPLGQGVRNYGYTF
-	TRBV5-6	TRBJ1-1	-	TGTGCCAGCAGCTTGGAAGGGGCCGGCACTGAAGCTTTCTTT	CASSLEGAGTEAFF
once	TRBV24-1	TRBJ1-1	-	TGTGCCACCAGGGCCCCAAGAACTACTGAAGCTTTCTTT	CATRAPRTTEAFF
-	TRBV6-5	TRBJ2-3	-	TGTGCCAGCAGTTCACGTGACGGGGGGCCCACAGATACGCAGTATTTT	CASSSRDGGPTDTQYF
-	TRBV27	TRBJ2-7	TRBD2	TGTGCCAGCAGCCCGGGACTAGCCTACTACGAGCAGTACTTC	CASSPGLAYYEQYF
few	TRBV29-1	TRBJ2-7	-	TGCAGCGTCGCCGGAGGCGACCAACCCAACGAGCAGTACTTC	CSVAGGDQPNEQYF
-	TRBV20-1	TRBJ2-7	-	TGCAGTGCCATAGGGCTATCGGCGGGCGAGCAGTACTTC	CSAIGLSAGEQYF
many	TRBV11-2	TRBJ2-2	-	TGTGCCAGCAGCGCACCCGGCGGGGGCCGTACCGGGGAGCTGTTTTTT	CASSAPGGGRTGELFF
many	TRBV29-1	TRBJ2-2	-	TGCAGCGTTCGCCGGGGCAGGGCCGGGGAGCTGTTTTTT	CSVRRGRAGELFF
few	TRBV7-8	TRBJ1-1	TRBD1	TGTGCCAGCTGGCGAACAGGGGGTATGAACACTGAAGCTTTCTTT	CASWRTGGMNTEAFF
-	TRBV30	TRBJ2-1	TRBD2	TGTGCCTGGAGCCCTAGCGGGAGGGCCTACAATGAGCAGTTCTTC	CAWSPSGRAYNEQFF
many	TRBV29-1	TRBJ2-7	-	TGCAGCGCGTTGGGCACAGGGAAAGACTACGAGCAGTACTTC	CSALGTGKDYEQYF
many	TRBV21-1	TRBJ2-1	-	TGTGCCAGCAGCGGAGGGCGGGGGCGCCGACGTGAGCAGTTCTTC	CASSGGRGRRREQFF
many	TRBV3-1	TRBJ2-7	TRBD1	TGTGCCAGCAGCGACGGGACAGGGTCCTACGAGCAGTACTTC	CASSDGTGSYEQYF
-	TRBV11-2	TRBJ2-1	-	TGTGCCAGCAGCTTAGGGCCCTCCTACAATGAGCAGTTCTTC	CASSLGPSYNEQFF
many	TRBV25-1	TRBJ2-1	-	TGTGCCAGCAGTTCCAGGCGCGGCGGGGCATACAATGAGCAGTTCTTC	CASSSRRGGAYNEQFF
many	TRBV19	TRBJ2-7	TRBD2	TGTGCCAGTAGTGGGGGGGACGCTAGCTCCTACGAGCAGTACTTC	CASSGGDASSYEQYF
-	TRBV12-3/TRBV12-4	TRBJ1-5	-	TGTGCCAGCAGTTTAGACAGGGATTATCAGCCCCAGCATTTT	CASSLDRDYQPQHF
few	TRBV7-2	TRBJ2-3	TRBD2	TGTGCCAGCAGCTTTGGACTAGCTCCCACAGATACGCAGTATTTT	CASSFGLAPTDTQYF
few	TRBV4-2	TRBJ2-1	TRBD1	TGTGCCAGCAGCCCGGACAGGGACGATGAGCAGTTCTTC	CASSPDRDDEQFF
few	TRBV11-1	TRBJ1-1	-	TGTGCCAGCAGCTTACGCAGGAACACTGAAGCTTTCTTT	CASSLRRNTEAFF
many	TRBV4-2	TRBJ2-1	-	TGTGCCAGCAGCCATGGGAGTGGGGGGGCCAGTTATGAGCAGTTCTTC	CASSHGSGGASYEQFF
many	TRBV6-2/TRBV6-3	TRBJ1-2	TRBD1	TGTGCCAGCAGAGGGACAGCTAACTATGGCTACACCTTC	CASRGTANYGYTF
many	TRBV14	TRBJ2-1	-	TGTGCCAGCAGCCAAGGCGGGGCCCGCCGCAATGAGCAGTTCTTC	CASSQGGARRNEQFF
many	TRBV19	TRBJ2-7	-	TGTGCCAGTAGTATAGTCCATAACAGGGACTCCTACGAGCAGTACTTC	CASSIVHNRDSYEQYF
many	TRBV12-3/TRBV12-4	TRBJ1-1	TRBD1	TGTGCCAGCAGTCCAAGCGGGACAGGGTTGAACACTGAAGCTTTCTTT	CASSPSGTGLNTEAFF
many	TRBV7-2	TRBJ2-1	TRBD2	TGTGCCAGCAGCTCCGCTAGCGGGAGGTTCTTC	CASSSASGRFF
many	TRBV7-9	TRBJ2-7	-	TGTGCCAGCAGCCTAGGGGCCTACGAGCAGTACTTC	CASSLGAYEQYF
few	TRBV5-1	TRBJ1-1	-	TGCGCCAGCAGCTTGGAAGGGACGGGAGCTTTCTTT	CASSLEGTGAFF
many	TRBV20-1	TRBJ2-7	TRBD1	TGCAGTGCTAGCGGGACAGGGGGCTACGAGCAGTACTTC	CSASGTGGYEQYF
many	TRBV20-1	TRBJ1-5	TRBD1	TGCAGTGCCCCCCGGCAGGGGGTAACCGGTCAGCCCCAGCATTTT	CSAPRQGVTGQPQHF
many	TRBV19	TRBJ1-2	-	TGTGCCAGTAGTCCCACTTCCGGAAACTACGCTTCTAGTAGCTACACCTTC	CASSPTSGNYASSSYTF
many	TRBV5-1	TRBJ2-7	-	TGCGCCAGCAGCTTTGTTGGGGACTACGAGCAGTACTTC	CASSFVGDYEQYF
few	TRBV28	TRBJ1-4	-	TGTGCCAGCAGTTTACCAGCAACTAATGAAAAACTGTTTTTT	CASSLPATNEKLFF
-	TRBV11-1	TRBJ2-2	-	TGTGCCAGCAGCCGAAAGGACCGGAGCACCGGGGAGCTGTTTTTT	CASSRKDRSTGELFF
-	TRBV24-1	TRBJ2-3	-	TGTGCCACCAGTCAGCGGCTAGCAGATACGCAGTATTTT	CATSQRLADTQYF
-	TRBV11-1	TRBJ2-3	-	TGTGCCAGCAGCTTAGCAGCAGAATCGCAGTATTTT	CASSLAAESQYF
few	TRBV4-3	TRBJ2-1	-	TGCGCCAGCAGCCAAGATATTGCGGTCCCTACCTCCGCCAATGAGCAGTTCTTC	CASSQDIAVPTSANEQFF
-	TRBV11-1	TRBJ2-3	-	TGTGCCAGCAGCTATTGGCCCGAGGGTGCAGATACGCAGTATTTT	CASSYWPEGADTQYF
many	TRBV27	TRBJ2-7	-	TGTGCCAGCAGTTCCCAGACTCGTACCTACGAGCAGTACTTC	CASSSQTRTYEQYF
many	TRBV11-2	TRBJ2-4	TRBD2	TGTGCCAGCAGCCCGGCGGGGGGACTAGCCAAAAACATTCAGTACTTC	CASSPAGGLAKNIQYF
few	TRBV10-3	TRBJ2-1	-	TGTGCCATCAGTGAGGTCCTAGTCGACAATGAGCAGTTCTTC	CAISEVLVDNEQFF